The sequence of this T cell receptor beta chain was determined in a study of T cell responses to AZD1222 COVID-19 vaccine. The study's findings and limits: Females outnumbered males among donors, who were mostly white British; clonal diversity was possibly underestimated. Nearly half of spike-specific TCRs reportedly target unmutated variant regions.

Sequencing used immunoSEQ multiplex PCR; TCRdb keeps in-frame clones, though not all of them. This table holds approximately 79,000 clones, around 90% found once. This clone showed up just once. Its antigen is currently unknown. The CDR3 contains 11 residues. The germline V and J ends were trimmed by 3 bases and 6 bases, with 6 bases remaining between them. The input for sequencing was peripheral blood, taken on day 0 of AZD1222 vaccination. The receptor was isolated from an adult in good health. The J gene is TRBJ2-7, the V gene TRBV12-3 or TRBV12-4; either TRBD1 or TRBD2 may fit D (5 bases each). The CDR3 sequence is CASSLGVEQYF. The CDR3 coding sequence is TGTGCCAGCAGTTTGGGGGTCGAGCAGTACTTC.